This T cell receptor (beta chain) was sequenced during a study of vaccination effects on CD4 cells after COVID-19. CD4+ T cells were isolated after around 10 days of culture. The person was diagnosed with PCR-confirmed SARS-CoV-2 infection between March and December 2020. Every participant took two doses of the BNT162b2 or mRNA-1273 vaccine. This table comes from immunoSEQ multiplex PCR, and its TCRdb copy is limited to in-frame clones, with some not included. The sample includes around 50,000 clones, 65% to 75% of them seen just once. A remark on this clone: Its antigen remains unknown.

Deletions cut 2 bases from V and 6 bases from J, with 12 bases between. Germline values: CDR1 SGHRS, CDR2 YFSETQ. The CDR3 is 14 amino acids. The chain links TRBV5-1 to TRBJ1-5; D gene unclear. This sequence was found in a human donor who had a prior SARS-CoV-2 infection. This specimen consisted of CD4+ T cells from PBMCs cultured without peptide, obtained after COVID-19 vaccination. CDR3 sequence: CASSLDGSGQPQHF. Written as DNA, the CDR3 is TGCGCCAGCAGCTTAGATGGGTCGGGTCAGCCCCAGCATTTT.